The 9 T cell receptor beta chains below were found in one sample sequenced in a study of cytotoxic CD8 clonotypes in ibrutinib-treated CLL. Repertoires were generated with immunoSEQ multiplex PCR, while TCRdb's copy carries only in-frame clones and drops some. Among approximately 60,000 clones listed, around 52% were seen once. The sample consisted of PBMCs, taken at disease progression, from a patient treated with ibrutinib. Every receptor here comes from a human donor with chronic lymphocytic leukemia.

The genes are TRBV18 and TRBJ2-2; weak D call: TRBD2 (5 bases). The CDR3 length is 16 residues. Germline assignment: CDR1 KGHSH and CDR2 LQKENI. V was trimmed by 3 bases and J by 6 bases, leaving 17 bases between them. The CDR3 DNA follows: TGTGCCAGCTCACCTAAGGTAGAACCGAGGGCCGGGGAGCTGTTTTTT. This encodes CASSPKVEPRAGELFF. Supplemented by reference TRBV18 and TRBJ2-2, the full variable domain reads NAGVMQNPRHLVRRRGQEARLRCSPMKGHSHVYWYRQLPEEGLKFMVYLQKENIIDESGMPKERFSAEFPKEGPSILRIQQVVRGDSAAYFCASSPKVEPRAGELFFGEGSRLTVL.

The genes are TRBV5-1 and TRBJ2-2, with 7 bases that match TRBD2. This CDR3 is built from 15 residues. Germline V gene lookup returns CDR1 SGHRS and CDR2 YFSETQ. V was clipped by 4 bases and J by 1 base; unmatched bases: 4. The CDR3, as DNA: TGCGCCAGCAGCCCCACTAGCGAGAACACCGGGGAGCTGTTTTTT. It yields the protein CASSPTSENTGELFF.

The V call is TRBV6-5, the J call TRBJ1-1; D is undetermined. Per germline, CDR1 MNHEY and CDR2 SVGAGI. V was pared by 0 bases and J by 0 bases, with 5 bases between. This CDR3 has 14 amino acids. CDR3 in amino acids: CASSYSRMNTEAFF. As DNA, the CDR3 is TGTGCCAGCAGTTACTCGCGCATGAACACTGAAGCTTTCTTT.

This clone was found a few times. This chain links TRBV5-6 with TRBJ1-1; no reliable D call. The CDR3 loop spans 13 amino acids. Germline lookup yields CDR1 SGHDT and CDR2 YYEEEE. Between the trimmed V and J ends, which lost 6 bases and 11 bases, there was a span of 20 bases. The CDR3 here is CASTIQGPAAAFF. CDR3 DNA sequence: TGTGCCAGCACCATTCAAGGGCCGGCGGCGGCTTTCTTT.

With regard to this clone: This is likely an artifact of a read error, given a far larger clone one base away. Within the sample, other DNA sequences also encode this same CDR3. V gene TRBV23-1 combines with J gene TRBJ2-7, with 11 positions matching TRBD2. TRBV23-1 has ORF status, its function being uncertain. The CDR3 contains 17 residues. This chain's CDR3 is CASSRRRRTSGYYEQYF. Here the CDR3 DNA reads TGCGCCAGCAGCCGGCGACGGAGGACTAGCGGGTACTACGAGCAGTATTTC.

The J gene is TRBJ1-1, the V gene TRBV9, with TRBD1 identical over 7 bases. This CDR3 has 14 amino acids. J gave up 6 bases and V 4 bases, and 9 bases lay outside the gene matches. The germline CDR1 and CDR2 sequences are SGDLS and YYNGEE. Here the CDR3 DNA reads TGTGCCAGCAGCCCCCAGACAGGGAGCGCTGAAGCTTTCTTT. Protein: CASSPQTGSAEAFF.

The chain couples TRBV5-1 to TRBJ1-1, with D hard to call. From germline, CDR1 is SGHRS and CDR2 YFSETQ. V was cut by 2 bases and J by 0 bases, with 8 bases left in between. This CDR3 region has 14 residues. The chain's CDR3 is CASSLARMNTEAFF. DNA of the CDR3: TGCGCCAGCAGCTTAGCAAGAATGAACACTGAAGCTTTCTTT.

The CDR3 is CASSQDPGADTQYF. In DNA form, the CDR3 reads TGTGCCAGCAGCCAAGATCCGGGAGCAGATACGCAGTATTTT. The chain employs TRBV4-2 and TRBJ2-3, with a weak D call TRBD2 (6 bases). From germline, CDR1 is LGHNA and CDR2 YNFKEQ. With 0 bases removed from V and 4 bases from J, the gap between germline ends came to 8 bases. This CDR3 spans 14 amino acids.

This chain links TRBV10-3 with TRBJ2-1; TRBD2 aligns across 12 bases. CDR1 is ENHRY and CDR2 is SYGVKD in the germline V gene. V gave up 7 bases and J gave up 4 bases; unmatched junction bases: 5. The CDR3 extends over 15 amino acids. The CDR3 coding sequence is TGTGCCATCAACGGAGGGACTAGCGGGTACAATGAGCAGTTCTTC. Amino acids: CAINGGTSGYNEQFF.